A selection of T cell receptor beta chains follows, all from one sample in a study of early T cells in non-severe SARS-CoV-2 infection. TCRdb redid the calling of the 5' RACE reads with MiXCR, one entry per CDR3 protein. This sample has fewer than 85,000 distinct CDR3 sequences, with around 15% found just once. Sequences were derived from whole blood, sampled at baseline. These receptors were taken from an adult who was a healthcare worker with PCR-confirmed SARS-CoV-2 infection or an uninfected control (not recorded which). CDR3s include the opening cysteine and the closing phenylalanine or tryptophan. Fields, in order: CDR3 DNA, CDR3 protein, V gene, D gene, J gene, clone size. D genes are given only for firm matches. A row's size may be missing; if present it is once, few, many or a size class.

CDR3nt: TGTGCCAGCAGCACGACGGGGCTCAACTACGAGCAGTACTTC
CDR3aa: CASSTTGLNYEQYF
v_gene: TRBV7-9
d_gene: NA
j_gene: TRBJ2-7
abundance: NA

CDR3nt: TGTGCCAGCAGCATAACGACAGGGTACGATGAGCAGTTCTTC
CDR3aa: CASSITTGYDEQFF
v_gene: TRBV3-1
d_gene: TRBD1
j_gene: TRBJ2-1
abundance: NA

CDR3nt: TGTGCCAGCAGTACAACTAGCGGGAGTGCGGATACGCAGTATTTT
CDR3aa: CASSTTSGSADTQYF
v_gene: TRBV12-3/TRBV12-4
d_gene: TRBD2
j_gene: TRBJ2-3
abundance: NA

CDR3nt: TGCAGTGCTAAGCCCCCGGGACTTCCCTCCTACAATGAGCAGTTCTTC
CDR3aa: CSAKPPGLPSYNEQFF
v_gene: TRBV20-1
d_gene: NA
j_gene: TRBJ2-1
abundance: NA

CDR3nt: TGTGCCAGCAGCCTCGACAGGGCTAATGACGAGCAGTACTTC
CDR3aa: CASSLDRANDEQYF
v_gene: TRBV7-6
d_gene: TRBD1
j_gene: TRBJ2-7
abundance: many

CDR3nt: TGTGCCAGCAGTCAATACGCTAGCGGGACCTACGAGCAGTACTTC
CDR3aa: CASSQYASGTYEQYF
v_gene: TRBV27
d_gene: TRBD2
j_gene: TRBJ2-7
abundance: NA

CDR3nt: TGCGTCCCCGCCCCCGACGCAGATACGCAGTATTTT
CDR3aa: CVPAPDADTQYF
v_gene: TRBV20-1
d_gene: NA
j_gene: TRBJ2-3
abundance: NA

CDR3nt: TGCAGTGCTAGAGATCGGCAGATGGGAGGGGATACGCAGTATTTT
CDR3aa: CSARDRQMGGDTQYF
v_gene: TRBV20-1
d_gene: TRBD2
j_gene: TRBJ2-3
abundance: few

CDR3nt: TGCAGTGCTAGAGACCTCACCGGGAGGGCCAATGAGCAGTTCTTC
CDR3aa: CSARDLTGRANEQFF
v_gene: TRBV20-1
d_gene: TRBD2
j_gene: TRBJ2-1
abundance: NA

CDR3nt: TGTGCCAGCAGTTCAGTACGGCCGACCTACGAGCAGTACTTC
CDR3aa: CASSSVRPTYEQYF
v_gene: TRBV28
d_gene: NA
j_gene: TRBJ2-7
abundance: few

CDR3nt: TGTGCCAGCAGCTCTTTTGGGACAAACACAGATACGCAGTATTTT
CDR3aa: CASSSFGTNTDTQYF
v_gene: TRBV7-2
d_gene: NA
j_gene: TRBJ2-3
abundance: NA

CDR3nt: TGTGCCAGGCTTGCGGGGGTCCGACTGTATGGCTACACCTTC
CDR3aa: CARLAGVRLYGYTF
v_gene: TRBV21-1
d_gene: NA
j_gene: TRBJ1-2
abundance: NA

CDR3nt: TGTGCCAGCAGCGAACAGGGGACGGAGACCCAGTACTTC
CDR3aa: CASSEQGTETQYF
v_gene: TRBV7-2
d_gene: TRBD1
j_gene: TRBJ2-5
abundance: NA

CDR3nt: TGTGCCAGTAAGCGGTCCGACAGCCTCTCCTACGAGCAGTACTTC
CDR3aa: CASKRSDSLSYEQYF
v_gene: TRBV19
d_gene: NA
j_gene: TRBJ2-7
abundance: many

CDR3nt: TGCGCCAGCAGCTTCTCAGGAGGCGAGCTCGAGCAGTACTTC
CDR3aa: CASSFSGGELEQYF
v_gene: TRBV5-1
d_gene: NA
j_gene: TRBJ2-7
abundance: many

CDR3nt: TGTGCCAGCAAAGACCGCGCCCGTGATACGCAGTATTTT
CDR3aa: CASKDRARDTQYF
v_gene: TRBV7-8
d_gene: NA
j_gene: TRBJ2-3
abundance: few

CDR3nt: TGTGCCAGCAGCCGGGGAGGGATCGAGCAGTTCTTC
CDR3aa: CASSRGGIEQFF
v_gene: TRBV3-1
d_gene: TRBD2
j_gene: TRBJ2-1
abundance: few

CDR3nt: TGTGCCAGCAGCCGAGATCGGGCAGGGGTGGTCGGGGAGCTGTTTTTT
CDR3aa: CASSRDRAGVVGELFF
v_gene: TRBV7-2
d_gene: NA
j_gene: TRBJ2-2
abundance: NA

CDR3nt: TGTGCCAGCAGGCGGCCGGGACAGAAAGGGTATTTT
CDR3aa: CASRRPGQKGYF
v_gene: TRBV28
d_gene: TRBD1
j_gene: TRBJ2-3
abundance: NA

CDR3nt: TGTGCCAGCAGTAGTAGCGAACAAGAGACCCAGTACTTC
CDR3aa: CASSSSEQETQYF
v_gene: TRBV6-6
d_gene: NA
j_gene: TRBJ2-5
abundance: many

CDR3nt: TGTGCCAGCAGTTTACCCGGCCTAGCCAAAAACATTCAGTACTTC
CDR3aa: CASSLPGLAKNIQYF
v_gene: TRBV28
d_gene: NA
j_gene: TRBJ2-4
abundance: many

CDR3nt: TGTGCCTGGAGTTCAGGAAGAGTCGCCCTCCGTAGCAATCAGCCCCAGCATTTT
CDR3aa: CAWSSGRVALRSNQPQHF
v_gene: TRBV30
d_gene: NA
j_gene: TRBJ1-5
abundance: few

CDR3nt: TGTGCCAGCAGCTCCGAGCGGGAGCTAACCTACGAGCAGTACTTC
CDR3aa: CASSSERELTYEQYF
v_gene: TRBV11-2
d_gene: TRBD2
j_gene: TRBJ2-7
abundance: NA

CDR3nt: TGCAGTGCTATCCCGGGACAGGGGTTCTCCTATAATTCACCCCTCCACTTT
CDR3aa: CSAIPGQGFSYNSPLHF
v_gene: TRBV20-1
d_gene: TRBD1
j_gene: TRBJ1-6
abundance: NA

CDR3nt: TGTGCCAGCAGCTTACTCCTAGCTGGGCCCAACGTCCTGACTTTC
CDR3aa: CASSLLLAGPNVLTF
v_gene: TRBV7-9
d_gene: NA
j_gene: TRBJ2-6
abundance: NA

CDR3nt: TGTGCCAGCAGAACAGGCCACTCTGGAAACACCATATATTTT
CDR3aa: CASRTGHSGNTIYF
v_gene: TRBV28
d_gene: NA
j_gene: TRBJ1-3
abundance: many

CDR3nt: TGTGCCAGCAGTTCGGGAGTCGGACAGGGGTTTGGCTACACCTTC
CDR3aa: CASSSGVGQGFGYTF
v_gene: TRBV6-5
d_gene: TRBD1
j_gene: TRBJ1-2
abundance: many

CDR3nt: TGTGCCAGCAGTTTGCCTAGACAGGGAAATTCACCCCTCCACTTT
CDR3aa: CASSLPRQGNSPLHF
v_gene: TRBV28
d_gene: TRBD1
j_gene: TRBJ1-6
abundance: few

CDR3nt: TGTGCCAGCAGCTTAAGTCTAGCGGGATCCCACAATGAGCAGTTCTTC
CDR3aa: CASSLSLAGSHNEQFF
v_gene: TRBV7-9
d_gene: TRBD2
j_gene: TRBJ2-1
abundance: many

CDR3nt: TGTGCCAGCAGCCCGGACAGGTATCAGCCCCAGCATTTT
CDR3aa: CASSPDRYQPQHF
v_gene: TRBV7-3
d_gene: TRBD1
j_gene: TRBJ1-5
abundance: NA

CDR3nt: TGTGCCAGCAGTTACGACGGGAGCTCCTACAATGAGCAGTTCTTC
CDR3aa: CASSYDGSSYNEQFF
v_gene: TRBV6-6
d_gene: NA
j_gene: TRBJ2-1
abundance: few

CDR3nt: TGCAGCGTTGATTCCAACTGGGGAGCTTTCTTT
CDR3aa: CSVDSNWGAFF
v_gene: TRBV29-1
d_gene: NA
j_gene: TRBJ1-1
abundance: few

CDR3nt: TGCGCCAGCAGCCGCCTCCGGGAGCAAGAGACCCAGTACTTC
CDR3aa: CASSRLREQETQYF
v_gene: TRBV5-1
d_gene: NA
j_gene: TRBJ2-5
abundance: NA

CDR3nt: TGCAGTGCTAGCGGGCGGGAGGGCAATGAGCAGTTCTTC
CDR3aa: CSASGREGNEQFF
v_gene: TRBV20-1
d_gene: TRBD2
j_gene: TRBJ2-1
abundance: NA

CDR3nt: TGTGCCAGCTCACCGCCCTACAGGGGAATGAACACTGAAGCTTTCTTT
CDR3aa: CASSPPYRGMNTEAFF
v_gene: TRBV18
d_gene: TRBD1
j_gene: TRBJ1-1
abundance: few

CDR3nt: TGTGCCAGCAGGCCACTCTACACAGGGGTCGGGGCCAACGTCCTGACTTTC
CDR3aa: CASRPLYTGVGANVLTF
v_gene: TRBV6-5
d_gene: TRBD1
j_gene: TRBJ2-6
abundance: NA

CDR3nt: TGTGCCAGCAGTTCGACAGGGGGAGAGACCCAGTACTTC
CDR3aa: CASSSTGGETQYF
v_gene: TRBV27
d_gene: TRBD1
j_gene: TRBJ2-5
abundance: many

CDR3nt: TGTGCCACCAGTGCCGGGGGGTACGAGCAGTACTTC
CDR3aa: CATSAGGYEQYF
v_gene: TRBV24-1
d_gene: TRBD2
j_gene: TRBJ2-7
abundance: few

CDR3nt: TGCGCCAGCAGCTTGGCGGGTCAGGCGACCCAGTACTTC
CDR3aa: CASSLAGQATQYF
v_gene: TRBV5-1
d_gene: NA
j_gene: TRBJ2-5
abundance: few

CDR3nt: TGTGCCAGCAAAGGATCACTGAACACCGGGGAGCTGTTTTTT
CDR3aa: CASKGSLNTGELFF
v_gene: TRBV6-4
d_gene: NA
j_gene: TRBJ2-2
abundance: few

CDR3nt: TGTGCCAGCAGCCCCTCTCTTGCGGGAGGGCCTGGTGAGCAGTTCTTC
CDR3aa: CASSPSLAGGPGEQFF
v_gene: TRBV11-3
d_gene: TRBD2
j_gene: TRBJ2-1
abundance: NA

CDR3nt: TGTGCCAGCAGTTTAGCGCTCTCGGGGAATGAGCAGTTCTTC
CDR3aa: CASSLALSGNEQFF
v_gene: TRBV12-3/TRBV12-4
d_gene: NA
j_gene: TRBJ2-1
abundance: few

CDR3nt: TGTGCCAGCAGCGCAACAGGGGGGGATCTGAACACTGAAGCTTTCTTT
CDR3aa: CASSATGGDLNTEAFF
v_gene: TRBV7-3
d_gene: TRBD1
j_gene: TRBJ1-1
abundance: few

CDR3nt: TGTGCCAGCAGAAGAACACTAGCGGGAGTAAGTAATGAGCAGTTCTTC
CDR3aa: CASRRTLAGVSNEQFF
v_gene: TRBV2
d_gene: TRBD2
j_gene: TRBJ2-1
abundance: few

CDR3nt: TGCAGCGGGGGCTTTTCGGGCGAGCAGTACTTC
CDR3aa: CSGGFSGEQYF
v_gene: TRBV29-1
d_gene: NA
j_gene: TRBJ2-7
abundance: NA

CDR3nt: TGCGCCAGCAGCTTGGACGACGAGCAGTACTTC
CDR3aa: CASSLDDEQYF
v_gene: TRBV5-1
d_gene: NA
j_gene: TRBJ2-7
abundance: NA

CDR3nt: TGTGCCAGCAGTTTAGCGCCAGCGGGAGGGGTCGATGAGCAGTTCTTC
CDR3aa: CASSLAPAGGVDEQFF
v_gene: TRBV12-3/TRBV12-4
d_gene: TRBD2
j_gene: TRBJ2-1
abundance: few

CDR3nt: TGTGCCAGCAGTGAAGCAACAGGGGGCGGCGGGGAGCTGTTTTTT
CDR3aa: CASSEATGGGGELFF
v_gene: TRBV6-1
d_gene: TRBD1
j_gene: TRBJ2-2
abundance: many

CDR3nt: TGTGCCAGCCCACGGACTAGCGGTACCTACGAGCAGTACTTC
CDR3aa: CASPRTSGTYEQYF
v_gene: TRBV13
d_gene: TRBD2
j_gene: TRBJ2-7
abundance: NA

CDR3nt: TGCGCCAGCAGCTTGGAGCCAAGGGGTGAGCAGTTCTTC
CDR3aa: CASSLEPRGEQFF
v_gene: TRBV5-1
d_gene: NA
j_gene: TRBJ2-1
abundance: many

CDR3nt: TGTGCCAGCACTACAGGGAAGACACCCCTCCACTTT
CDR3aa: CASTTGKTPLHF
v_gene: TRBV27
d_gene: NA
j_gene: TRBJ1-6
abundance: few